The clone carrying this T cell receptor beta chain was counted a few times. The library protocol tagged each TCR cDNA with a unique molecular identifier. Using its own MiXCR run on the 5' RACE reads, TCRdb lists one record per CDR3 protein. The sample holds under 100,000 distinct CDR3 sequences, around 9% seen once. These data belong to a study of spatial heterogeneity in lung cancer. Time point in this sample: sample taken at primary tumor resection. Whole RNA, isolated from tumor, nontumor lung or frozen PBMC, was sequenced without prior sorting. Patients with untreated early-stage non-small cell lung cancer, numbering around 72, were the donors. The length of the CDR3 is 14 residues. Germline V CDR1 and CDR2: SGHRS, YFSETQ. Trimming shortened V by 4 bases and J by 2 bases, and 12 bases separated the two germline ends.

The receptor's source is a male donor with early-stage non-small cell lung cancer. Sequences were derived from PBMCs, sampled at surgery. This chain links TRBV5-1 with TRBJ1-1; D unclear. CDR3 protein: CASSPRARNTEAFF. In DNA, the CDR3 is TGCGCCAGCAGCCCCCGGGCCCGCAACACTGAAGCTTTCTTT.